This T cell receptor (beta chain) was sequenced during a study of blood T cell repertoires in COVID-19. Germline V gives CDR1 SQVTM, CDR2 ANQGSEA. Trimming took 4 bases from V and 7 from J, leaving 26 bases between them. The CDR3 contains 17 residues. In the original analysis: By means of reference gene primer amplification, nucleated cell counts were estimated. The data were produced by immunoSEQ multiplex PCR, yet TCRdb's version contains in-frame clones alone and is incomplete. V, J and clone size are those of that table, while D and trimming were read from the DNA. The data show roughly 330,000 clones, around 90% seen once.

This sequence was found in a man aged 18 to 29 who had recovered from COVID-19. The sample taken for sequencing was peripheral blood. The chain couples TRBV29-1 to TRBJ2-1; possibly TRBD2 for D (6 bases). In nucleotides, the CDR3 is TGCAGCGTTGTGAAGTGGGTCGAGGGAGGCAGGTGGAATGAGCAGTTCTTC. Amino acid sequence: CSVVKWVEGGRWNEQFF.